This entry lists 7 T cell receptor beta chains sequenced from one sample in a study of tumor-infiltrating lymphocytes in primary liver carcinoma. The authors made TCR beta cDNA from approximately 500 ng total RNA with a constant-region primer. Generation of the TCR beta libraries relied on three nested multiplex PCR rounds using slightly modified ARM-PCR. TRBV1-TRBV30 forward primers paired with a C-beta reverse primer were used in the first two PCR rounds, which ran approximately 11 cycles each. TCRdb redid the calling of the multiplex PCR reads with MiXCR, one entry per CDR3 protein. The profile covers approximately 100,000 distinct CDR3 sequences, with about two thirds appearing a single time and less than 15% taken by the ten largest. Both RNA and DNA were isolated together from around 20-30 mg of bulk tissue that had not been sorted. The specimen sequenced was liver tumor tissue from sampling region 2. The subset was: tumor region T2, inferior pole. The receptors originated from a woman in her sixties or seventies with primary liver carcinoma and hepatitis B virus infection.

The rearrangement links TRBV5-6 to TRBJ2-5; D call uncertain. The CDR3 spans 14 residues. Germline V gene lookup returns CDR1 SGHDT and CDR2 YYEEEE. The V and J ends lost 1 base and 14 bases respectively, with 21 bases between them. The chain's CDR3 is CASSLYAKKEIHYF. The CDR3 DNA is TGTGCCAGCAGCTTGTACGCCAAAAAAGAGATCCATTACTTC.

A remark on this clonotype: The germline gene is not matched at one end of the junction; a read error may be the cause. The rearrangement uses TRBV12-3 or TRBV12-4 and TRBJ1-2; the match to TRBD1 covers 7 bases. The CDR3 totals 13 residues. The CDR3: CASIRGTDYGYTF. DNA of the CDR3: TGTGCCAGCATAAGAGGGACAGACTATGGCTACACCTTT.

The chain employs TRBV29-1 and TRBJ1-4; 10 positions agree with TRBD1. Trimming removed 6 bases from V and 10 bases from J; junction bases left unmatched: 8. Germline V gives CDR1 SQVTM, CDR2 ANQGSEA. The CDR3 has 13 amino acids. The DNA of the CDR3 is TGCAGCGTGGTGACAGGGGGCGATGGAAAACTGTTTTTT. Protein: CSVVTGGDGKLFF.

A remark on this clonotype: A junction boundary mismatches the germline segment, possibly from a read error. V usage is TRBV11-2 and J usage is TRBJ2-6; D possibly uses TRBD1 or TRBD2 (5 bases each). In germline, CDR1 is SGHAT, CDR2 FQNNGV. The CDR3 is 15 amino acids. In nucleotides, the CDR3 is TGTGCCCGCAGGGACCAGGTTGCTGGGGCCAACGTCCTGACTTTC. As protein: CARRDQVAGANVLTF.

Points on this clonotype: Sequence at one end of the junction differs from germline and may be a read error. The chain combines TRBV6-1 with TRBJ1-1, with no clear D. Germline values: CDR1 MNHNS, CDR2 SASEGT. The CDR3 has 14 residues. Here the CDR3 reads CASSEDGRNLETFF. The CDR3 coding sequence is TGTGCCAGTAGTGAAGACGGACGAAATCTTGAAACTTTCTTT.

The sample holds many counts of this clonotype. V gene TRBV7-9 combines with J gene TRBJ1-1; D might be TRBD1 (5 bases). This CDR3 has 11 residues. CDR1 is SEHNR, CDR2 FQNEAQ, per germline (reference sequence). V was cut by 5 bases and J by 10 bases, with 11 bases left in between. The CDR3 reads CASSPGRPAFF. The CDR3 DNA sequence: TGTGCCAGCAGCCCAGGGAGGCCAGCTTTCTTT.

This clonotype was seen many times. The chain is built from TRBV7-9 and TRBJ1-5, with D unclear. Germline V gene sequence: CDR1 SEHNR, CDR2 FQNEAQ (reference sequence). The V end lost 0 bases, the J end lost 6 bases, and 3 bases lay between the germline ends. This CDR3 spans 12 amino acids. This CDR3 reads CASSLASQPQHF. The CDR3 DNA reads as TGTGCCAGCAGCTTAGCAAGTCAGCCCCAGCATTTT.